The source of this TCR beta chain is a study of blood T cell repertoires in COVID-19. On the study more broadly: Both acute and convalescent COVID-19 samples were obtained from the United States, Italy and Spain. T cells, B-cell-depleted T cells, or PBMCs provided the cDNA or gDNA that served as material.

This CDR3 contains 12 residues. Trimming pared 5 bases from V and 10 bases from J, leaving 9 bases between. The V gene's germline CDR1 is LNHDA and CDR2 SQIVND (reference sequence). Original analysis: Amplification with reference gene primers provided the estimates of nucleated cell counts. Sequencing used immunoSEQ multiplex PCR; TCRdb keeps in-frame clones, though not all of them. V and J calls and clone size are given by that table; D and trimming were obtained from the DNA. The data hold some 80,000 clones, with 88% observed a single time. The chain couples TRBV19 to TRBJ1-6; the D gene is possibly TRBD1 (6 bases). The sample taken for sequencing was peripheral blood. The TCR originated in a human donor in a cohort sampled during active COVID-19. CDR3 nucleotides: TGTGCCAGTAGTCACAGGGAATCACCCCTCCACTTT. Its protein is CASSHRESPLHF. Based on the CDR3 plus reference TRBV19 and TRBJ1-6, the full variable domain is DGGITQSPKYLFRKEGQNVTLSCEQNLNHDAMYWYRQDPGQGLRLIYYSQIVNDFQKGDIAEGYSVSREKKESFPLTVTSAQKNPTAFYLCASSHRESPLHFGNGTRLTVT.